Below, 8 T cell receptor gamma chains from the same sample are listed, as sequenced in a study of gamma delta lymphoproliferative disorders and STAT genes. TCRdb re-called the multiplex PCR reads via CATT. The data show 2,000 to 2,500 gamma-chain clones, with roughly a fifth seen just once and 45% to 65% held by the top ten. Genomic DNA from isolated PBMCs served as the sequencing template. The source material was blood. These receptors originate from a human donor with gamma-delta T-cell large granular lymphocyte leukemia.

In the case of this clone: The DNA is omitted, as the CDR3 cannot be located on it reliably, and the CDR3 follows TCRdb's listing. The V gene is given as TRGV11, and no J gene call is available. TRGV11 is an open reading frame whose function is uncertain. The CDR3 spans 18 residues, counting both ends. CDR3 region: CTTVPAGLGSSTLYKKLF.

The sample holds a few counts of this clone. This same CDR3 is encoded by further DNA sequences in the sample. V gene TRGV5 combines with J gene TRGJ1 or TRGJ2. The J gene, not given by TCRdb, was assigned here from a germline match of the nucleotide sequence. There are 12 residues in the CDR3. Trimming at V came to 2 bases and at J to 6 bases, leaving 4 bases not matched to a gene. Looked up from germline, CDR1 is VINAFY and CDR2 is YDVSNSKD. The CDR3: CATWDIGYKKLF. CDR3 coding DNA: TGTGCCACCTGGGACATTGGTTATAAGAAACTCTTT.

By sample fraction, this clone is medium-sized. Because the CDR3's place on the DNA is in doubt, the DNA is left out and the CDR3 is given as listed by TCRdb. The sample carries other DNA sequences with the same CDR3. Here the V gene is TRGV11, but the J gene went uncalled. TRGV11 is filed as an ORF, its function uncertain. The CDR3 extends over 19 residues, inclusive of both ends. CDR3: CTTVPAGLGTGGAGWFKIF.

A V gene of TRGV8 was called, but no J gene was assigned. The V gene's germline CDR1 is VENAVY and CDR2 YDSYNSRV. The CDR3 spans 11 residues. DNA of the CDR3: TGTGCCACCTGGGATAGTGGGGGGGAACTCTTT. It translates to CATWDSGGELF.

Concerning this clone: Other nucleotide sequences from this sample produce the same CDR3. The V gene is TRGV4, the J gene TRGJP1. The J gene, missing from TCRdb, was assigned here through DNA to germline matching. CDR3 size: 15 residues. With V trimmed by 4 bases and J by 1 base, 6 bases remained unmatched. Germline CDR1 EGSTGY, CDR2 YDSYTSSV. DNA of the CDR3: TGTGCCACCTGGGACGGGCCTACCACTGGTTGGTTCAAGATATTT. Its translation is CATWDGPTTGWFKIF.

The chain is built from TRGV5 and TRGJ1 or TRGJ2. Here the J gene was assigned by germline matching of the DNA, as TCRdb has none. CDR1 and CDR2 from the germline V gene are VINAFY and YDVSNSKD. The CDR3 contains 19 residues. V shed 0 bases and J 1 base; nucleotides not matched to a gene: 18. The CDR3 sequence is CATWDRRLPPGTNYYKKLF. As DNA, the CDR3 is TGTGCCACCTGGGACAGGCGACTTCCCCCGGGGACCAATTATTATAAGAAACTCTTT.

In this sample, this clone turned up a few times. This sample includes further DNA sequences coding for the same CDR3. V gene TRGV2 combines with J gene TRGJ1 or TRGJ2. Because TCRdb records no J gene, it was assigned here through a match of the DNA to germline. Germline V gene data show CDR1 as EGSNGY and CDR2 as YDSYNSKV. With V trimmed by 0 bases and J by 6 bases, 5 bases remained unmatched. The CDR3 has 13 amino acids. The CDR3 DNA reads as TGTGCCACCTGGGACGGGCGGGGTTATAAGAAACTCTTT. This sequence encodes CATWDGRGYKKLF.

The V call is TRGV8, the J call TRGJP1. The J gene, left out of TCRdb, was set here by checking the DNA against germline. The V gene end was trimmed by 1 base and the J gene end by 0 bases; junction bases not matched to a gene: 2. CDR1 is VENAVY, CDR2 YDSYNSRV, per germline. This CDR3 has 15 residues. CDR3 sequence reads: CATWDRYTTGWFKIF. CDR3 DNA sequence: TGTGCCACCTGGGATAGATATACCACTGGTTGGTTCAAGATATTT.